A selection of T cell receptor beta chains follows, all from one sample in a study of blood T cell repertoires in COVID-19. Generated by immunoSEQ multiplex PCR, the TCRdb table keeps only in-frame clones and is missing some. The top ten clones hold 3.5% of a sample with some 230,000 clones, approximately 92% of them seen once. The sequenced sample was PBMCs or T cells enriched from blood (not recorded which). The origin of the receptors is a woman aged 18-29 years in a cohort exposed to, infected with or recovered from COVID-19 (not recorded which). CDR3s include the opening cysteine and the closing phenylalanine or tryptophan. D genes are given only for firm matches. For some rows the clone size is stated as once, few or many, or as a class when expanded; others skip it.

>once|TRBV5-1|-|TRBJ1-6
TGCGCCAGCAGCTTTGACGGAGTCAATAATTCACCCCTCCACTTT
CASSFDGVNNSPLHF
>few|TRBV2|TRBD2|TRBJ2-3
TGTGCCAGCAGTGACGGGGCGGGGGTTTTCGCAGATACGCAGTATTTT
CASSDGAGVFADTQYF
>-|TRBV4-1|-|TRBJ2-1
TGCGCCAGCAGCCACGCGAGAGGGGGGCAGTTCTTC
CASSHARGGQFF
>-|TRBV19|-|TRBJ1-4
TGTGCCAGTAGTCCTCACGACTTGGATGAAAAACTGTTTTTT
CASSPHDLDEKLFF
>-|TRBV12-3/TRBV12-4|-|TRBJ1-3
TGTGCCAGCAGTCGCGGTGACACCATATATTTT
CASSRGDTIYF
>-|TRBV18|-|TRBJ2-7
TGTGCCAGCTCACATCGACAGGTTACTAACTACGAGCAGTACTTC
CASSHRQVTNYEQYF
>-|TRBV11-2|TRBD1|TRBJ1-2
TGTGCCAGCAGCTTAGATCTGACAGGGGGGACCTCTGGCTACACCTTC
CASSLDLTGGTSGYTF
>-|TRBV19|-|TRBJ2-4
TGTGCCAGTAGACCCGGACTCGGCGCCAAAAACATTCAGTACTTC
CASRPGLGAKNIQYF
>-|TRBV5-6|-|TRBJ2-1
TGTGCCAGCACTAAATCTACTGCCCCGAATGAGCAGTTCTTC
CASTKSTAPNEQFF
>-|TRBV11-3|-|TRBJ2-5
TGTGCCAGCAGCTTGAGGGTATCGCAAGAGACCCAGTACTTC
CASSLRVSQETQYF
>-|TRBV6-5|TRBD1|TRBJ2-7
TGTGCCAGCAGATACTTCACCGGGACAGGGCCCCACGAGCAGTACTTC
CASRYFTGTGPHEQYF
>-|TRBV5-1|-|TRBJ1-5
TGCGCCAGCAGCTTGGGAACAGATAGCAATCAGCCCCAGCATTTT
CASSLGTDSNQPQHF
>-|TRBV3-1/TRBV3-2|TRBD2|TRBJ2-1
TGTGCCAGCAGCCAAGTAAATAGCGGGGAGGCCCGGGAGCAGTTCTTC
CASSQVNSGEAREQFF
>-|TRBV3-1/TRBV3-2|TRBD2|TRBJ2-7
TGTGCCAGCAGTCCCTCGAGCGGGGCGACCTACGAGCAGTACTTC
CASSPSSGATYEQYF
>-|TRBV28|TRBD1|TRBJ1-1
TGTGCCAGCAGCGGACAGGGGAGCACTGAAGCTTTCTTT
CASSGQGSTEAFF
>once|TRBV10-3|-|TRBJ1-6
TGTGCCATCAGGGCCTCCTCAGGGGCCGGGGCTAATTCACCCCTCCACTTT
CAIRASSGAGANSPLHF